Below, 27 T cell receptor beta chains from the same sample are listed, as sequenced in a study of vaccination effects on CD4 cells after COVID-19. CD4+ T cells specific for antigen were expanded with viral peptide pools by the ViraFEST assay before sequencing. Scientists isolated CD4+ T cells after a roughly nine-day culture period ended. Their specific antigens are unknown. The method was immunoSEQ multiplex PCR; TCRdb's version includes in-frame clones alone and lacks a portion of them. Among fewer than 40,000 clones, roughly 62% were seen once, and the ten largest hold 25% to 30%. Material: CD4+ T cells from PBMCs cultured with HCoV-229E spike peptides, obtained before COVID-19 vaccination. Receptors were obtained from a human donor who received a COVID-19 vaccine.

The chain couples TRBV29-1 to TRBJ1-2; 8 bases match TRBD1. Germline values: CDR1 SQVTM, CDR2 ANQGSEA. V shed 4 bases and J 8 bases; nucleotides not matched to a gene: 9. CDR3 length: 13 amino acids. In DNA, the CDR3 is TGCAGCGTTGGGCCAGGGGGCTCGGGAGGCTACACCTTC. Translating it yields CSVGPGGSGGYTF.

This clone was seen only a few times. This sequence joins TRBV6-1 and TRBJ1-6; tentatively, D is TRBD1 (6 bases). Germline loops: CDR1 MNHNS, CDR2 SASEGT. The CDR3 runs 14 residues. The V and J ends lost 2 bases and 9 bases respectively, with 11 bases between them. This chain's CDR3 is CASSEMGAASPLHF. CDR3 DNA sequence: TGTGCCAGCAGTGAAATGGGGGCCGCTTCACCCCTCCACTTT.

This clone has only a few counts. J is TRBJ1-1 and V is TRBV13; 10 positions match TRBD1. There are 14 residues in the CDR3. The junction had 2 bases not matched to a gene; V was cut back by 3 bases and J by 4 bases. CDR1 PRHDT and CDR2 FYEKMQ come from the germline V gene (reference sequence). The CDR3 DNA is TGTGCCAGCAGCTTCGACAGGGGGCGCACTGAAGCTTTCTTT. This sequence encodes CASSFDRGRTEAFF.

This sequence joins TRBV6-6 and TRBJ1-4; 7 positions match TRBD1. Germline values: CDR1 MNHNY, CDR2 SVGAGI (reference sequence). This CDR3 comprises 14 residues. V gave up 6 bases and J gave up 6 bases; unmatched junction bases: 7. The CDR3 DNA is TGTGCCAGCAGCTCCGGAGGGACAGATGAAAAACTGTTTTTT. Translating gives CASSSGGTDEKLFF.

The chain couples TRBV9 to TRBJ2-7; a weak D match, TRBD2 (5 bases). Germline V CDR1 and CDR2: SGDLS, YYNGEE. The V gene lost 2 bases and the J gene lost 4 bases, with 16 bases spanning the gap. This CDR3 comprises 15 residues. The CDR3 DNA reads as TGTGCCAGCAGCGTTAATTCGAGGGTTGGATACGAGCAGTACTTC. It specifies CASSVNSRVGYEQYF. Together with reference TRBV9 and TRBJ2-7, the CDR3 gives the full variable domain: DSGVTQTPKHLITATGQRVTLRCSPRSGDLSVYWYQQSLDQGLQFLIQYYNGEERAKGNILERFSAQQFPDLHSELNLSSLELGDSALYFCASSVNSRVGYEQYFGPGTRLTVT.

This clone has a handful of counts. The rearrangement links TRBV5-4 to TRBJ1-2; weak D call: TRBD1 (5 bases). There are 16 residues in the CDR3. Trimming took off 0 bases at V and 8 bases at J, with 20 bases between the two ends. The germline V gene has CDR1 SGHNT and CDR2 YYREEE (reference sequence). CDR3 nucleotides: TGTGCCAGCAGCTTGGCCGCTGCCGGGACCGCCGTCGGCTACACCTTC. Translation gives CASSLAAAGTAVGYTF.

V and J are TRBV6-5 and TRBJ2-1, with 7 nucleotides matching TRBD1. V was pared by 4 bases and J by 4 bases, with 10 bases of the junction left unmatched. CDR3 length: 16 residues. Per germline, CDR1 MNHEY and CDR2 SVGAGI. Here the CDR3 reads CASSSLRGDSYNEQFF. Here the CDR3 DNA reads TGTGCCAGCAGTTCTCTAAGAGGGGACAGTTACAATGAGCAGTTCTTC.

CDR3 region: CASSQDPSRYRVGETQYF. Written as DNA, the CDR3 is TGTGCCAGCAGCCAAGATCCATCTAGGTACAGGGTGGGGGAGACCCAGTACTTC. The V call is TRBV3-1 (or the pseudogene TRBV3-2), the J call TRBJ2-5; D possibly corresponds to TRBD1 (6 bases). CDR3 length: 18 residues. Trimming removed 0 bases at V and 5 bases at J, with 22 bases between. Germline CDR1 and CDR2: LGHDT and YNNKEL (reference sequence).

J is TRBJ1-1 and V is TRBV6-5; D is undetermined. Germline V CDR1 and CDR2: MNHEY, SVGAGI. This CDR3 contains 13 residues. V shed 0 bases and J shed 7 bases, with 9 bases lying between them. The CDR3 sequence is CASSYSPGFEAFF. For the CDR3, the DNA is TGTGCCAGCAGTTACTCACCGGGTTTTGAAGCTTTCTTT.

The rearrangement links TRBV5-6 to TRBJ1-5; TRBD1 is a possible D gene (5 bases). Germline CDR1 SGHDT, CDR2 YYEEEE. CDR3 size: 14 residues. With 0 bases removed from V and 5 bases from J, the gap between germline ends came to 9 bases. The CDR3 spells CASSLGQYYQPQHF. The DNA for the CDR3 is TGTGCCAGCAGCTTGGGACAGTACTATCAGCCCCAGCATTTT.

The V gene is TRBV3-1 (or the pseudogene TRBV3-2), the J gene TRBJ1-6; D perhaps matches TRBD1 (6 bases). With 2 bases removed from V and 7 bases from J, the gap between germline ends came to 9 bases. This CDR3 contains 14 residues. The germline V gene encodes CDR1 LGHDT and CDR2 YNNKEL (reference sequence). CDR3 sequence: CASSQQGNNSPLHF. In DNA form, the CDR3 reads TGTGCCAGCAGCCAACAGGGGAACAATTCACCCCTCCACTTT.

This chain connects TRBV3-1 (or the pseudogene TRBV3-2) to TRBJ2-2, with 8 bases identical to TRBD2. This CDR3 has 14 amino acids. J was trimmed by 7 bases and V by 1 base; bases with no gene match: 2. CDR1 and CDR2 (germline): LGHDT, YNNKEL (reference sequence). The CDR3 sequence is CASSQGGGHGELFF. Here the CDR3 DNA reads TGTGCCAGCAGCCAAGGCGGGGGGCACGGGGAGCTGTTTTTT.

The gene calls are TRBV5-1 and TRBJ2-1, with 8 nucleotides matching TRBD2. V shed 2 bases, J shed 3 bases, and the junction held 1 base outside the gene matches. The CDR3 has 14 residues. Per germline, CDR1 SGHRS and CDR2 YFSETQ. Here the CDR3 DNA reads TGCGCCAGCAGCTTAGCGGGAGTCTACAATGAGCAGTTCTTC. Translation gives CASSLAGVYNEQFF.

The V gene is TRBV30, the J gene TRBJ2-7, with 9 bases fitting TRBD1. The CDR3 is 14 residues long. V was pared by 3 bases and J by 4 bases, with 7 bases of the junction left unmatched. Germline assignment: CDR1 GTSNPN and CDR2 SVGIG (reference sequence). The CDR3 DNA reads TGTGCCTGGAGCTACCGGGACAGGGAGTACGAGCAGTACTTC. Translation: CAWSYRDREYEQYF.

This clone was picked up a small number of times. V usage is TRBV7-2 and J usage is TRBJ2-1, with 8 bases identical to TRBD2. V shed 5 bases and J 9 bases; nucleotides not matched to a gene: 9. This CDR3 has 14 amino acids. The germline gives CDR1 SGHTA, CDR2 FQGNSA. The CDR3 spells CASSPAGGGSEQFF. CDR3 DNA sequence: TGTGCCAGCAGCCCCGCGGGGGGAGGAAGTGAGCAGTTCTTC.

This chain uses TRBV6-5 with TRBJ2-7, with D hard to call. The V gene lost 5 bases and the J gene lost 3 bases, with 11 bases spanning the gap. Per the germline V gene, CDR1 is MNHEY and CDR2 is SVGAGI. CDR3 length equals 13 residues. This CDR3 reads CASSRAANYEQYF. The CDR3 region has the DNA TGTGCCAGCAGTCGGGCAGCGAACTACGAGCAGTACTTC.

V is TRBV28 and J is TRBJ1-2; maybe TRBD1 (5 bases). Between the trimmed V and J ends, which lost 6 bases and 4 bases, there was a span of 15 bases. CDR1 and CDR2 from the germline V gene are MDHEN and SYDVKM. The CDR3 sequence is 14 residues long. The CDR3 spells CASSHGTGLYGYTF. The CDR3 nucleotides read TGTGCCAGCAGCCACGGGACGGGACTCTATGGCTACACCTTC.

In its sample, this clone ranks as large. The sample contains more than one DNA sequence encoding this CDR3. The chain carries TRBV28 and TRBJ1-1, with D uncertain. Germline V gene sequence: CDR1 MDHEN, CDR2 SYDVKM. V was clipped by 3 bases and J by 1 base, with 6 bases between them. This CDR3 contains 13 residues. The DNA of the CDR3 is TGTGCCAGCAGTTTCCGACGGAACACTGAAGCTTTCTTT. It yields the protein CASSFRRNTEAFF.

This sequence joins TRBV25-1 and TRBJ1-3; D is possibly TRBD1 (5 bases). This CDR3 has 12 residues. Germline V lookup: CDR1 MGHDK, CDR2 SYGVNS. The V gene lost 6 bases and the J gene lost 4 bases, with 7 bases spanning the gap. The CDR3 nucleotides are TGTGCCAGCAGCCGGGGGGGAAACACCATATATTTT. This codes for CASSRGGNTIYF.

This chain connects TRBV19 to TRBJ1-5; D is unresolved. Germline lookup yields CDR1 LNHDA and CDR2 SQIVND (reference sequence). Trimming shortened V by 5 bases and J by 2 bases, and 13 bases separated the two germline ends. The length of the CDR3 is 15 residues. The CDR3 nucleotides read TGTGCCAGTAGTGCGGGTGGATTCGGCAATCAGCCCCAGCATTTT. Its translation is CASSAGGFGNQPQHF.

The V gene is TRBV4-3, the J gene TRBJ2-2; 7 bases fit TRBD2. V gave up 1 base and J gave up 7 bases; unmatched junction bases: 3. The CDR3 is made up of 14 amino acids. CDR1 is LGHNA and CDR2 is YSLEER in the germline V gene. The CDR3 loop reads CASSQVGGVGELFF. DNA of the CDR3: TGCGCCAGCAGCCAAGTTGGGGGGGTCGGGGAGCTGTTTTTT.

The J gene is TRBJ1-6, the V gene TRBV3-1 (or the pseudogene TRBV3-2), with 8 bases lining up with TRBD1. J lost 9 bases, V lost 4 bases, and 5 bases had no gene match. Germline V lookup: CDR1 LGHDT, CDR2 YNNKEL (reference sequence). This CDR3 contains 14 residues. CDR3 region: CASSRIGQGSPLHF. Here the CDR3 DNA reads TGTGCCAGCAGCCGGATTGGACAGGGTTCACCCCTCCACTTT.

The CDR3 reads CASRRQGTELYEQYF. The CDR3 nucleotides are TGTGCCAGCCGGAGACAGGGGACCGAACTTTACGAGCAGTACTTC. The chain couples TRBV6-5 to TRBJ2-7; TRBD1 matches at 8 bases. This CDR3 contains 15 residues. Germline V gene data show CDR1 as MNHEY and CDR2 as SVGAGI. J lost 4 bases, V lost 8 bases, and 13 bases had no gene match.

The sample holds a few counts of this clone. This chain uses TRBV30 with TRBJ1-1; D not resolved. Trimming cost V 0 bases and J 4 bases, with 12 bases left between them. The CDR3 totals 14 residues. The germline V gene encodes CDR1 GTSNPN and CDR2 SVGIG (reference sequence). The DNA for the CDR3 is TGTGCCTGGAGTGTAACCGAACGGAGCACTGAAGCTTTCTTT. This gives the protein CAWSVTERSTEAFF.

V and J are TRBV19 and TRBJ2-3; D might be TRBD1 (6 bases). Germline-derived CDR1 and CDR2 are LNHDA and SQIVND (reference sequence). Deletions cut 7 bases from V and 4 bases from J, with 12 bases between. This CDR3 comprises 13 residues. The CDR3 DNA sequence: TGTGCCAGTAAGTCGAAGGGGGCAGATACGCAGTATTTT. Encoded protein: CASKSKGADTQYF. The whole variable domain, filled in from reference TRBV19 and TRBJ2-3, reads DGGITQSPKYLFRKEGQNVTLSCEQNLNHDAMYWYRQDPGQGLRLIYYSQIVNDFQKGDIAEGYSVSREKKESFPLTVTSAQKNPTAFYLCASKSKGADTQYFGPGTRLTVL.

The genes are TRBV9 and TRBJ2-5; no clear D. Germline values: CDR1 SGDLS, CDR2 YYNGEE. This CDR3 has 11 amino acids. The V end was cut by 0 bases, the J end by 5 bases, with 2 bases between. The DNA for the CDR3 is TGTGCCAGCAGCGTAGACGAGACCCAGTACTTC. The encoded protein is CASSVDETQYF. Full variable domain (missing parts from reference TRBV9 and TRBJ2-5): DSGVTQTPKHLITATGQRVTLRCSPRSGDLSVYWYQQSLDQGLQFLIQYYNGEERAKGNILERFSAQQFPDLHSELNLSSLELGDSALYFCASSVDETQYFGPGTRLLVL.

As regards this clone: At one of its ends the junction is not consistent with the germline gene, which may arise from a read error. The chain links TRBV7-7 to TRBJ2-3, with 9 bases fitting TRBD2. Germline V gene data show CDR1 as SSHAT and CDR2 as FNYEAQ (reference sequence). This CDR3 has 16 amino acids. The chain's CDR3 is CASSLGLAGRTDTQYF. The CDR3 DNA sequence: TGTGCTAGCAGCTTGGGGCTAGCGGGGCGCACAGATACGCAGTATTTT.